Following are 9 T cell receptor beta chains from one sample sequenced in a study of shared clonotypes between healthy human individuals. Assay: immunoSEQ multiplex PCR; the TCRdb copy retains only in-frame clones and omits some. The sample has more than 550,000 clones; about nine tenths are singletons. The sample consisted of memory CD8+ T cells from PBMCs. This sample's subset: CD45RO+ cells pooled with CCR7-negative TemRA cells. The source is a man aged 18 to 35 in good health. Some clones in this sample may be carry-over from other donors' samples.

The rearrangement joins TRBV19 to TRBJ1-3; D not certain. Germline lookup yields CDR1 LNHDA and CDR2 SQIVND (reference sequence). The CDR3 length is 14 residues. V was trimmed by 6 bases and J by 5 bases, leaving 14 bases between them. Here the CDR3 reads CASSHPQQRNTIYF. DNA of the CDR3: TGTGCCAGTAGCCACCCGCAACAGCGAAACACCATATATTTT.

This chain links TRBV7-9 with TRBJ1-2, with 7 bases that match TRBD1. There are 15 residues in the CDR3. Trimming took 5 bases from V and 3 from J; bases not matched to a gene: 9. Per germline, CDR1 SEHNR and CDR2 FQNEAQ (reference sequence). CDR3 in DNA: TGTGCCAGCAGCCTGACCCAGCAGGGGGACTATGGCTACACCTTC. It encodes CASSLTQQGDYGYTF.

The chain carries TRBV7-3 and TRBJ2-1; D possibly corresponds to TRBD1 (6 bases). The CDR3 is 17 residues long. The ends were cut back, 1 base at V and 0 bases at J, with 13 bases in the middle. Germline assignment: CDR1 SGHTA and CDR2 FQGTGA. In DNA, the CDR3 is TGTGCCAGCAGCTTAATAGCAGGGGCGGCCTCCTACAATGAGCAGTTCTTC. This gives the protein CASSLIAGAASYNEQFF.

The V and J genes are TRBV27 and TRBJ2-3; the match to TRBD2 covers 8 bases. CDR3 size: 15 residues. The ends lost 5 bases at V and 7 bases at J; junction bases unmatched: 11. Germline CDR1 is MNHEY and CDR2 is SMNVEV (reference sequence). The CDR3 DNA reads TGTGCCAGCAGTCCGACTAGCGCGATCCAGTATACGCAGTATTTT. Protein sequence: CASSPTSAIQYTQYF.

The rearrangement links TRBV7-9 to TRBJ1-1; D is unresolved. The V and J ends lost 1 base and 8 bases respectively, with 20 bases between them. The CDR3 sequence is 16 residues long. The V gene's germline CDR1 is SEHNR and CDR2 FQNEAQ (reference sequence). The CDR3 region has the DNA TGTGCCAGCAGCTTAGGGGTTCGGCCGCCTGCGGTAGAAGCTTTCTTT. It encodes CASSLGVRPPAVEAFF.

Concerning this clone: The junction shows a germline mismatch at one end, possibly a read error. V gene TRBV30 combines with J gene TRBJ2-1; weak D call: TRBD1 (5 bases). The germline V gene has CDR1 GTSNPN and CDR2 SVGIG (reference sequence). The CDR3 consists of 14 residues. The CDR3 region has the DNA TGTGCCTGGAGTGCTGGTAGGGGCTACTATGAGCAGTTCTTC. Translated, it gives CAWSAGRGYYEQFF. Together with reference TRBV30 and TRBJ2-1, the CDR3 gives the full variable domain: SQTIHQWPATLVQPVGSPLSLECTVEGTSNPNLYWYRQAAGRGLQLLFYSVGIGQISSEVPQNLSASRPQDRQFILSSKKLLLSDSGFYLCAWSAGRGYYEQFFGPGTRLTVL.

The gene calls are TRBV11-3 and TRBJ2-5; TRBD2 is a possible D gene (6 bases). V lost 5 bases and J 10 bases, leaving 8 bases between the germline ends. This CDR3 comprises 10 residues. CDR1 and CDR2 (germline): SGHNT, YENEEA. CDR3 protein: CASSPGVQYF. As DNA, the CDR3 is TGTGCCAGCAGCCCGGGGGTCCAGTACTTC.

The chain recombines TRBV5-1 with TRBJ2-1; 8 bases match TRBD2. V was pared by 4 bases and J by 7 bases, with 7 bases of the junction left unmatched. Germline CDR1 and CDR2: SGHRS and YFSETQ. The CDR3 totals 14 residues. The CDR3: CASSHGGTSNEQFF. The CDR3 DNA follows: TGCGCCAGCAGCCATGGAGGGACTAGTAATGAGCAGTTCTTC.

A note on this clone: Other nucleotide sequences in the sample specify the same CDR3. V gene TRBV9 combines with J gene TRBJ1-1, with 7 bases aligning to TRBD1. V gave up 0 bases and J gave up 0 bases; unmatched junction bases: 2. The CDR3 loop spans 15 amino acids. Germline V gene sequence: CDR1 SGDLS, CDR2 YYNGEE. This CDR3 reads CASSVGGQMNTEAFF. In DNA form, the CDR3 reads TGTGCCAGCAGCGTAGGGGGACAGATGAACACTGAAGCTTTCTTT. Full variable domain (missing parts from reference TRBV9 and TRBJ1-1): DSGVTQTPKHLITATGQRVTLRCSPRSGDLSVYWYQQSLDQGLQFLIQYYNGEERAKGNILERFSAQQFPDLHSELNLSSLELGDSALYFCASSVGGQMNTEAFFGQGTRLTVV.